Shown below are 5 T cell receptor beta chains from a single sample sequenced in a study of T cell responses to AZD1222 COVID-19 vaccine. The table came from immunoSEQ multiplex PCR; TCRdb's copy has only in-frame clones and leaves some out. The sample consists of around 130,000 clones, more than 85% of them appearing once. The sample here was peripheral blood, taken on day 0 of AZD1222 vaccination. These receptors came from an adult in good health.

V gene TRBV6-6 combines with J gene TRBJ2-3, with 15 bases identical to TRBD2. V shed 5 bases, J shed 11 bases, and the junction held 14 bases outside the gene matches. Germline V gives CDR1 MNHNY, CDR2 SVGAGI (reference sequence). This CDR3 has 17 amino acids. CDR3 residues: CASSQWGLAGGRVRQYF. DNA for the CDR3: TGTGCCAGCAGTCAATGGGGACTAGCGGGGGGCAGGGTAAGGCAGTATTTT.

The V call is TRBV18, the J call TRBJ1-1; TRBD1 might be the D (5 bases). CDR3 length equals 15 residues. Germline CDR1 reads KGHSH; CDR2 reads LQKENI. V was cut by 3 bases and J by 5 bases, with 16 bases left in between. CDR3 bases: TGTGCCAGCTCACCCCCCGGAGGGACCCGGACTGAAGCTTTCTTT. This translates into CASSPPGGTRTEAFF.

This chain connects TRBV7-2 to TRBJ2-7; D unclear. Germline loops: CDR1 SGHTA, CDR2 FQGNSA. The length of the CDR3 is 14 residues. V lost 1 base to trimming and J lost 1 base, with 8 bases between them. This CDR3 reads CASSLGHQSYEQYF. The CDR3 nucleotides are TGTGCCAGCAGCTTAGGCCACCAATCCTACGAGCAGTACTTC.

This chain joins TRBV16 and TRBJ2-7; no clear D gene. Germline CDR1 is KGHSY and CDR2 is FQNENV. This CDR3 is built from 14 residues. With 4 bases removed from V and 2 bases from J, the gap between germline ends came to 12 bases. CDR3 bases: TGTGCCAGCAGCCGCTCGGGCCGAACCTACGAGCAGTACTTC. This codes for CASSRSGRTYEQYF.

Regarding this clone: This specimen includes other DNA sequences encoding the same CDR3. The V and J genes are TRBV18 and TRBJ2-3; TRBD1 might be the D (5 bases). V lost 1 base, J lost 1 base, and 9 bases lay in between. The CDR3 consists of 15 residues. Germline CDR1 reads KGHSH; CDR2 reads LQKENI. This chain's CDR3 is CASSPLQGRTDTQYF. In nucleotides, the CDR3 is TGTGCCAGCTCACCACTGCAGGGCCGCACAGATACGCAGTATTTT.